A single sample gave rise to the 25 T cell receptor beta chains below, sequenced in a study of identical twins. TCRdb independently ran MiXCR on the 5' RACE reads; one entry per CDR3 protein. The repertoire holds some 790,000 distinct CDR3 sequences, 15% to 20% seen once, with about 12% in the top ten. These data were also reused for a study on T cells expressing NK-cell markers.

Sample: PBMCs. All receptors come from a woman aged 18-35 years in good health.

The chain links TRBV5-1 to TRBJ2-1; 13 bases map to TRBD2. The CDR3 length is 15 residues. In germline, CDR1 is SGHRS, CDR2 YFSETQ. V gave up 4 bases and J gave up 9 bases; unmatched junction bases: 7. CDR3 coding DNA: TGCGCCAGCAGCCTGTTAAGGACTAGCGGGGGTGAGCAGTTCTTC. Translation gives CASSLLRTSGGEQFF.

This clonotype was found a few times. At one boundary the junction diverges from the germline segment, which might be a read error. The chain joins TRBV6-5 to TRBJ1-5, with a possible D match to TRBD1 (5 bases). CDR1 is MNHEY and CDR2 is SVGAGI in the germline V gene. This CDR3 has 15 amino acids. The chain's CDR3 is CVSSYRVGAGQPQHF. The CDR3, as DNA: TGTGTCAGCAGTTACCGCGTAGGGGCGGGTCAGCCCCAGCATTTT.

The sample holds a few counts of this clonotype. The chain carries TRBV6-2 or TRBV6-3 and TRBJ2-7, with D perhaps being TRBD1 or TRBD2 (5 bases each). The CDR3 consists of 17 residues. Germline V CDR1 and CDR2: MNHEY, SVGEGT. Trimming cost V 6 bases and J 6 bases, with 27 bases left between them. The CDR3 bases are TGTGCCAGCAGCCCACATAACCCGGCAGGGAGAAGGGTCGAGCAGTACTTC. Protein: CASSPHNPAGRRVEQYF.

This chain joins TRBV6-2 or TRBV6-3 and TRBJ2-7, with TRBD1 matching over 9 bases. CDR1 and CDR2 from the germline V gene are MNHEY and SVGEGT. The V and J ends lost 6 bases and 3 bases, in that order; junction bases with no gene match: 9. This CDR3 is built from 15 residues. CDR3 in amino acids: CASRTPTGGNYEQYF. The CDR3 coding sequence is TGTGCCAGCAGGACCCCGACAGGGGGAAACTACGAGCAGTACTTC.

The V call is TRBV4-2, the J call TRBJ2-1; 10 nucleotides match TRBD2. With V trimmed by 4 bases and J by 8 bases, 8 bases remained unmatched. The length of the CDR3 is 15 residues. Per the germline V gene, CDR1 is LGHNA and CDR2 is YNFKEQ. CDR3 loop: CASSPTSGNMDEQFF. For the CDR3, the DNA is TGTGCCAGCAGCCCTACTAGCGGGAATATGGATGAGCAGTTCTTC.

V is TRBV27 and J is TRBJ1-3, with unresolved D. With 6 bases removed from V and 0 bases from J, the gap between germline ends came to 9 bases. CDR1 and CDR2 from the germline V gene are MNHEY and SMNVEV (reference sequence). The length of the CDR3 is 14 residues. The CDR3 spells CASRLTGSGNTIYF. CDR3 DNA sequence: TGTGCCAGCAGACTGACGGGCTCTGGAAACACCATATATTTT.

J is TRBJ1-1 and V is TRBV20-1; 7 nucleotides line up with TRBD1. This CDR3 is 19 amino acids long. Germline-derived CDR1 and CDR2 are DFQATT and SNEGSKA (reference sequence). Trimming at V came to 2 bases and at J to 4 bases, leaving 22 bases not matched to a gene. CDR3 region: CSARHRTIKQGRVGTEAFF. The DNA for the CDR3 is TGCAGTGCTAGACACCGTACCATTAAACAGGGGAGGGTCGGCACTGAAGCTTTCTTT.

The V call is TRBV11-2, the J call TRBJ2-7; D is perhaps TRBD2 (6 bases). The germline gives CDR1 SGHAT, CDR2 FQNNGV. The ends were cut back, 5 bases at V and 0 bases at J, with 23 bases in the middle. CDR3 size: 18 residues. In nucleotides, the CDR3 is TGTGCCAGCAGCCAGAGAAAATTTTCGACGACTAGCTCCTACGAGCAGTACTTC. Encoded protein: CASSQRKFSTTSSYEQYF. Drawing the rest from reference TRBV11-2 and TRBJ2-7, the complete variable domain is EAGVAQSPRYKIIEKRQSVAFWCNPISGHATLYWYQQILGQGPKLLIQFQNNGVVDDSQLPKDRFSAERLKGVDSTLKIQPAKLEDSAVYLCASSQRKFSTTSSYEQYFGPGTRLTVT.

There are a few counts of this clonotype. The chain is built from TRBV5-5 and TRBJ1-5; 8 nucleotides align to TRBD1. V lost 3 bases and J lost 2; bases outside the gene matches: 7. Germline CDR1 and CDR2: SGHKS and YYEKEE (reference sequence). The CDR3 runs 16 residues. This chain's CDR3 is CASSSGTGEGNQPQHF. CDR3 bases: TGTGCCAGCAGCTCGGGGACAGGCGAGGGCAATCAGCCCCAGCATTTT.

This clonotype has more than one count but fewer than ten. J is TRBJ1-3 and V is TRBV27; D call uncertain. Looked up from germline, CDR1 is MNHEY and CDR2 is SMNVEV (reference sequence). Trimming left V 2 bases short and J 0 bases short, with 8 bases between. CDR3 length: 15 amino acids. The CDR3 coding sequence is TGTGCCAGCAGTTTAGCGGGTCACTCTGGAAACACCATATATTTT. It codes for CASSLAGHSGNTIYF.

This clonotype was counted only a few times. The chain is built from TRBV7-2 and TRBJ2-1; D is undetermined. Trimming removed 2 bases at V and 7 bases at J, with 9 bases between. Per germline, CDR1 SGHTA and CDR2 FQGNSA. The CDR3 sequence is 13 residues long. Here the CDR3 reads CASSLFLRNEQFF. CDR3 in DNA: TGTGCCAGCAGCTTATTTTTGCGGAATGAGCAGTTCTTC.

This chain connects TRBV6-5 to TRBJ2-1; 7 bases match TRBD1. Trimming removed 2 bases from V and 6 bases from J; junction bases left unmatched: 16. Germline CDR1 is MNHEY and CDR2 is SVGAGI. This CDR3 has 18 residues. This CDR3 reads CASSYKLDRDSCINEQFF. As DNA, the CDR3 is TGTGCCAGCAGTTACAAACTAGACAGGGACAGTTGTATCAATGAGCAGTTCTTC.

Only a few counts were recorded for this clonotype. The chain combines TRBV20-1 with TRBJ2-1, with 9 bases matching TRBD1. There are 16 residues in the CDR3. V trimming: 1 base; J trimming: 4 bases; junction bases outside the gene matches: 8. Germline V gene sequence: CDR1 DFQATT, CDR2 SNEGSKA (reference sequence). The CDR3 DNA is TGCAGTGCTAGAGGTACAGGGGGCAATGCGTACAATGAGCAGTTCTTC. Encoded protein: CSARGTGGNAYNEQFF.

The chain joins TRBV20-1 to TRBJ2-7; unclear D gene. Germline CDR1 DFQATT, CDR2 SNEGSKA (reference sequence). V was clipped by 6 bases and J by 3 bases, with 21 bases between them. This CDR3 region has 15 residues. CDR3 residues: CSARSSGGYSYEQYF. The CDR3 DNA sequence: TGCAGTGCCAGGTCTTCCGGCGGTTATAGCTACGAGCAGTACTTC.

Ten or more counts support this clonotype. The chain has TRBV5-1 and TRBJ2-7, with 7 bases matching TRBD1. V lost 0 bases, J lost 4 bases, and 7 bases stayed unmatched. CDR1 is SGHRS and CDR2 is YFSETQ in the germline V gene. CDR3 size: 15 residues. For the CDR3, the DNA is TGCGCCAGCAGCTTGGGGGGACAGACGATTTACGAGCAGTACTTC. It is translated as CASSLGGQTIYEQYF.

To note about this clonotype: One end of the junction fails to match germline, which may point to a read error. J is TRBJ2-1 and V is TRBV7-3; D is perhaps TRBD1 (7 bases). The CDR3 has 18 amino acids. Germline CDR1 reads SGHTA; CDR2 reads FQGTGA. The CDR3 region is CTSSLPRRGPGLYNEQFF. For the CDR3, the DNA is TGTACCAGCAGTCTACCCCGGAGGGGGCCCGGACTTTACAATGAGCAGTTCTTC. Full variable domain (missing parts from reference TRBV7-3 and TRBJ2-1): GAGVSQTPSNKVTEKGKYVELRCDPISGHTALYWYRQSLGQGPEFLIYFQGTGAADDSGLPNDRFFAVRPEGSVSTLKIQRTERGDSAVYLCTSSLPRRGPGLYNEQFFGPGTRLTVL.

J is TRBJ1-1 and V is TRBV27; the D is unclear. With 7 bases removed from V and 2 bases from J, the gap between germline ends came to 14 bases. CDR3 size: 14 residues. The V gene's germline CDR1 is MNHEY and CDR2 SMNVEV (reference sequence). The CDR3 DNA follows: TGTGCCAGCACCCTGAGATTAGGTAACACTGAAGCTTTCTTT. Amino acids: CASTLRLGNTEAFF.

The chain employs TRBV12-3 or TRBV12-4 and TRBJ2-1; a possible D gene is TRBD2 (6 bases). CDR3 length equals 13 residues. Trimming stripped 11 bases from V and 3 bases from J, with 14 bases between. The CDR3 sequence is CAAGGESYNEQFF. The CDR3 bases are TGTGCCGCTGGCGGGGAGAGCTACAATGAGCAGTTCTTC.

This clonotype was observed a handful of times. At one boundary the junction diverges from the germline segment, which might be a read error. The chain has TRBV6-1 and TRBJ2-6; weak D call: TRBD1 (5 bases). The CDR3 is 16 residues long. CDR1 MNHNS and CDR2 SASEGT come from the germline V gene. CDR3 sequence: CASSLIRVSRANVLTF. Here the CDR3 DNA reads TGTGCCAGCAGTCTAATCAGGGTCTCTAGGGCCAACGTCCTGACTTTC.

This clonotype was counted between two and nine times. CDR3 in DNA: TGCAGTGCTAGAGATTCAGCGGGGCCTTACGAGCAGTACTTC. Its protein is CSARDSAGPYEQYF. V gene TRBV20-1 combines with J gene TRBJ2-7; TRBD2 matches at 7 bases. The CDR3 has 14 residues. J was trimmed by 4 bases and V by 0 bases; bases with no gene match: 6. Germline CDR1 DFQATT, CDR2 SNEGSKA (reference sequence).

The V gene is TRBV29-1, the J gene TRBJ2-3; 8 nucleotides align to TRBD2. The CDR3 is 17 residues long. The V gene's germline CDR1 is SQVTM and CDR2 ANQGSEA. V lost 0 bases and J lost 6; bases outside the gene matches: 14. CDR3 in DNA: TGCAGCGTTGAAGATGGGTCGCGGGGGGCCTCTTACGATACGCAGTATTTT. Protein: CSVEDGSRGASYDTQYF.

This clonotype was found a few times. The rearrangement links TRBV27 to TRBJ2-4, with 9 bases lining up with TRBD2. The germline gives CDR1 MNHEY, CDR2 SMNVEV (reference sequence). The CDR3 runs to 16 residues. Losses at the gene ends were 3 bases for V and 4 bases for J; bases not matched to a gene: 7. CDR3: CASSFLGGGEKNIQYF. The CDR3, as DNA: TGTGCCAGCAGTTTTTTGGGCGGGGGGGAAAAAAACATTCAGTACTTC.

This clonotype was observed a handful of times. The chain has TRBV7-2 and TRBJ2-5, with D perhaps matching TRBD1 (5 bases). CDR3 size: 14 residues. Trimming took 6 bases from V and 4 from J, leaving 15 bases between them. From germline, CDR1 is SGHTA and CDR2 FQGNSA. The CDR3 region has the DNA TGTGCCAGCAGAAAGGACCCGCAGGGAGAGACCCAGTACTTC. Translating it yields CASRKDPQGETQYF.

The V and J genes are TRBV7-6 and TRBJ2-2; the match to TRBD1 covers 10 bases. The germline CDR1 and CDR2 sequences are SGHVS and FNYEAQ. The ends lost 1 base at V and 4 bases at J; junction bases unmatched: 9. CDR3 size: 18 residues. CDR3 amino acids: CASSLVPGQGRVTGELFF. The CDR3 DNA sequence: TGTGCCAGCAGCTTAGTCCCGGGACAGGGGAGGGTCACCGGGGAGCTGTTTTTT.

At least ten counts were recorded for this clonotype. The chain combines TRBV12-3 or TRBV12-4 with TRBJ1-6; D is unresolved. Deletions cut 4 bases from V and 16 bases from J, with 14 bases between. The length of the CDR3 is 12 residues. CDR3 protein: CASSSLYGHLHF. The CDR3 nucleotides are TGTGCCAGCAGTTCACTTTACGGCCATCTCCACTTT.